Each of the 6 T cell receptor beta chains below was sequenced from the same sample in a study of CD8 T cells in ankylosing spondylitis. TCRdb re-derived calls from the 5' RACE reads in MiXCR, one entry per CDR3 protein. The sample shows roughly 140,000 distinct CDR3 sequences, about 42% of them seen only once. Material: synovial fluid, either unsorted or a sorted T cell fraction (not recorded which). These receptors all stem from a male donor with ankylosing spondylitis.

CDR3 nucleotide sequence: TGTGCCAGCAGCCAAGATCCGGCTAGCGGGAGGTACACCGGGGAGCTGTTTTTT. Translated, it gives CASSQDPASGRYTGELFF. V usage is TRBV4-2 and J usage is TRBJ2-2, with 11 bases fitting TRBD2. This CDR3 is 18 amino acids long. With 0 bases clipped from V and 3 bases from J, the junction kept 6 bases outside the gene matches. Germline lookup yields CDR1 LGHNA and CDR2 YNFKEQ.

The V call is TRBV9, the J call TRBJ2-3, with a possible D match to TRBD1 (6 bases). CDR1 and CDR2 (germline): SGDLS, YYNGEE. The CDR3 length is 14 residues. Trimming shortened V by 2 bases and J by 2 bases, and 9 bases separated the two germline ends. The CDR3 spells CASSVTGSTDTQYF. Here the CDR3 DNA reads TGTGCCAGCAGCGTTACAGGGTCCACAGATACGCAGTATTTT.

The chain links TRBV20-1 to TRBJ2-7, with D possibly being TRBD1 (6 bases). Germline V CDR1 and CDR2: DFQATT, SNEGSKA (reference sequence). The CDR3 consists of 15 residues. With 7 bases removed from V and 1 base from J, the gap between germline ends came to 20 bases. This CDR3 reads CSVRDTRKLSYEQYF. CDR3 in DNA: TGCAGTGTCCGGGACACTCGAAAATTATCCTACGAGCAGTACTTC.

The V call is TRBV29-1, the J call TRBJ2-3; the D gene is possibly TRBD1 (5 bases). The CDR3 runs 14 residues. Looked up from germline, CDR1 is SQVTM and CDR2 is ANQGSEA. Trimming took 7 bases from V and 4 from J, leaving 18 bases between them. The CDR3 DNA sequence: TGCAGCGCCACCGAGGATATAGGGGCAGATACGCAGTATTTT. Its translation: CSATEDIGADTQYF.

This clonotype was detected a few times. The chain's CDR3 is CASSPKDRNTGELFF. DNA for the CDR3: TGTGCCAGCAGCCCCAAGGACAGAAACACCGGGGAGCTGTTTTTT. V is TRBV7-9 and J is TRBJ2-2; possible D gene TRBD1, 6 bases. CDR3 length: 15 residues. CDR1 and CDR2 from the germline V gene are SEHNR and FQNEAQ (reference sequence). Trimming cost V 5 bases and J 2 bases, with 12 bases left between them.

This clonotype was picked up one time. The chain links TRBV3-1 to TRBJ2-2; D gene uncertain. With 1 base removed from V and 3 bases from J, the gap between germline ends came to 12 bases. Germline V gives CDR1 LGHDT, CDR2 YNNKEL (reference sequence). The CDR3 covers 16 residues. DNA for the CDR3: TGTGCCAGCAGCCAAGGGAATGGAGTTCACACCGGGGAGCTGTTTTTT. Translating it yields CASSQGNGVHTGELFF. Based on the CDR3 plus reference TRBV3-1 and TRBJ2-2, the full variable domain is DTAVSQTPKYLVTQMGNDKSIKCEQNLGHDTMYWYKQDSKKFLKIMFSYNNKELIINETVPNRFSPKSPDKAHLNLHINSLELGDSAVYFCASSQGNGVHTGELFFGEGSRLTVL.